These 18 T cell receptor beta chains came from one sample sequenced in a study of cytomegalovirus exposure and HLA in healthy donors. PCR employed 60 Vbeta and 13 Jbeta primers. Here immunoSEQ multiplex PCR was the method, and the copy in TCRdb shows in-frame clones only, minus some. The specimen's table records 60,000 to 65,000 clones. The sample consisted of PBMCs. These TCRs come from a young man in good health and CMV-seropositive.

The CDR3 loop is CASSKQDLTGTGGRALHF. The CDR3 DNA is TGCGCCAGCAGCAAACAAGACCTGACCGGGACAGGGGGCAGGGCCCTCCACTTT. The chain carries TRBV4-1 and TRBJ1-6; TRBD1 agrees at 12 bases. V lost 5 bases and J lost 14; bases outside the gene matches: 19. The V gene's germline CDR1 is MGHRA and CDR2 YSYEKL. The CDR3 runs 18 residues.

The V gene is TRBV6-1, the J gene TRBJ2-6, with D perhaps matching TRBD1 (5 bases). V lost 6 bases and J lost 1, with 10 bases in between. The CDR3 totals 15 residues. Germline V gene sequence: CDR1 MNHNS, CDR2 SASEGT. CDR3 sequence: CASRRDRSGANVLTF. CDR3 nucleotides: TGTGCCAGCAGGAGAGACAGATCTGGGGCCAACGTCCTGACTTTC.

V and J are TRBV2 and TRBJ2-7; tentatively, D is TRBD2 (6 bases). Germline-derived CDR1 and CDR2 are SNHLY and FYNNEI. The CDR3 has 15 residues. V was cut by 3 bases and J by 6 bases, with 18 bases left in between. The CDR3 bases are TGTGCCAGCAGTGATTCGGAAAACGCGGGATTCGAGCAGTACTTC. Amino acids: CASSDSENAGFEQYF.

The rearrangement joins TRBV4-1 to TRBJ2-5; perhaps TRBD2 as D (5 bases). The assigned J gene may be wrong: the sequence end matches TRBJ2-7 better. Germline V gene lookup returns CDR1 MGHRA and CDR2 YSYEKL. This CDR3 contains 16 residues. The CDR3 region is CASSQEPSGFSYEQYF. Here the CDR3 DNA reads TGCGCCAGCAGCCAAGAACCAAGCGGCTTCTCCTACGAGCAGTACTTC.

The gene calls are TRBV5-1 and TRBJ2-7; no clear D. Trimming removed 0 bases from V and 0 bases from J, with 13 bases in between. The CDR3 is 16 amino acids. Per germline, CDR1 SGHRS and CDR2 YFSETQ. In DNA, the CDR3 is TGCGCCAGCAGCTTGGCCGAACATTACACCTCCTACGAGCAGTACTTC. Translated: CASSLAEHYTSYEQYF.

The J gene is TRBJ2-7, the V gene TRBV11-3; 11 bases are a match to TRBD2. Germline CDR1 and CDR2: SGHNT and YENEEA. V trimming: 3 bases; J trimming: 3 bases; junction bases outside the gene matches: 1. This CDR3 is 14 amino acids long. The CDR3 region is CASSFGTSGYEQYF. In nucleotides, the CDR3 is TGTGCCAGCAGCTTCGGGACTAGCGGCTACGAGCAGTACTTC.

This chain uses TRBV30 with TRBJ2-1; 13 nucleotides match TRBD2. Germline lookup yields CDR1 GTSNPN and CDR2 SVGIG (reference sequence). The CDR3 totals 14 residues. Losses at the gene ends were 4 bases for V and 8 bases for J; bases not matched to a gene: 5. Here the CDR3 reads CAWTGLAGVDEQFF. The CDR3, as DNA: TGTGCCTGGACTGGACTAGCGGGAGTAGATGAGCAGTTCTTC.

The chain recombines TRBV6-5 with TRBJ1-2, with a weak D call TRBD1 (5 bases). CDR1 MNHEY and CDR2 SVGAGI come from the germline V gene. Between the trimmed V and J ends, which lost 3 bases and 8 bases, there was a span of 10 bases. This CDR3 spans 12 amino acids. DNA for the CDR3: TGTGCCAGCAGTTATTCAAGGGGAGGCTACACCTTC. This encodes CASSYSRGGYTF.

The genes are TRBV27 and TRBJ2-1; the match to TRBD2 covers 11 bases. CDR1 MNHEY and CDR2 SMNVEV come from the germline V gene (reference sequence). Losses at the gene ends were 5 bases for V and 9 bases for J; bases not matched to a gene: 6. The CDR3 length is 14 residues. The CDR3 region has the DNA TGTGCCAGCAGTATCGGACTAGCGGGTTTTGAGCAGTTCTTC. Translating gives CASSIGLAGFEQFF.

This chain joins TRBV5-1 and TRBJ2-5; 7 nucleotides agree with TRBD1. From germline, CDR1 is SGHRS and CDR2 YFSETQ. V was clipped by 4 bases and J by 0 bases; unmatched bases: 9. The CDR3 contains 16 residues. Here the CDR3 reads CASSPSTDRDQETQYF. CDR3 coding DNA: TGCGCCAGCAGCCCGTCTACAGACAGGGACCAAGAGACCCAGTACTTC.

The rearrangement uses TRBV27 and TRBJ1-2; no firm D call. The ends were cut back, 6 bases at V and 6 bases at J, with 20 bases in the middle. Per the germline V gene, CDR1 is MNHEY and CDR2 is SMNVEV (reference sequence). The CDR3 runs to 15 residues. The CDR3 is CASSGQRLSLDGYTF. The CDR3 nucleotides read TGTGCCAGCAGCGGTCAGAGACTTTCTCTCGATGGCTACACCTTC.

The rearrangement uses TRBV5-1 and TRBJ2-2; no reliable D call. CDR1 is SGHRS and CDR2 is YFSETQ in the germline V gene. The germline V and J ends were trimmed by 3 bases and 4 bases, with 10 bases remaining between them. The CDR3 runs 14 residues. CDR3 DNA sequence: TGCGCCAGCAGCTCTACCAGCGCCACCGGGGAGCTGTTTTTT. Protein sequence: CASSSTSATGELFF.

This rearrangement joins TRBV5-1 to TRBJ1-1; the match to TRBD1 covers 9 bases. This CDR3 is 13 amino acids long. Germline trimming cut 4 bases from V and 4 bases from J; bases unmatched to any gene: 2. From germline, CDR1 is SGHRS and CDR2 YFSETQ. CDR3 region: CASSKGQGTEAFF. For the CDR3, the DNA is TGCGCCAGCAGCAAGGGACAGGGCACTGAAGCTTTCTTT. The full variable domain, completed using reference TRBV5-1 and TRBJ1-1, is KAGVTQTPRYLIKTRGQQVTLSCSPISGHRSVSWYQQTPGQGLQFLFEYFSETQRNKGNFPGRFSGRQFSNSRSEMNVSTLELGDSALYLCASSKGQGTEAFFGQGTRLTVV.

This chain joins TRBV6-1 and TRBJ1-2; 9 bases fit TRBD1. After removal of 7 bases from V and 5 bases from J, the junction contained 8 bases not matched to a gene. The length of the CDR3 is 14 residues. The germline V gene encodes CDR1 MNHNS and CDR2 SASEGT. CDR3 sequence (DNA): TGTGCCAGCACCGAGGACAGGGGCCCTTATGGCTACACCTTC. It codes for CASTEDRGPYGYTF.

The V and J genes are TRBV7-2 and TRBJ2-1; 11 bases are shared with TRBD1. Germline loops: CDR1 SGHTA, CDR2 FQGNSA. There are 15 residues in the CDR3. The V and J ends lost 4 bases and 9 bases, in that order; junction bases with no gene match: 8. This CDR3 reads CASSSHRTGGIEQFF. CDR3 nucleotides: TGTGCCAGCAGCTCGCACCGGACAGGGGGCATTGAGCAGTTCTTC.

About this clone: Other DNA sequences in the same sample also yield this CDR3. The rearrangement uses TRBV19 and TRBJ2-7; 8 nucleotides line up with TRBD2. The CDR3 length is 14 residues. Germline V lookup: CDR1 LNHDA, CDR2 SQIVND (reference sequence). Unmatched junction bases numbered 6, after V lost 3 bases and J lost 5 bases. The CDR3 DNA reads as TGTGCCAGTAGTATTGGTCTAGCGGGCGACGAGCAGTACTTC. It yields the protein CASSIGLAGDEQYF.

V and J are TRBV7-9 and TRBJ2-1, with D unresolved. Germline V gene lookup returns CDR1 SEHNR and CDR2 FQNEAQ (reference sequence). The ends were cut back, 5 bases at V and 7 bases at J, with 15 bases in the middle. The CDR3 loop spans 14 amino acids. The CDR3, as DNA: TGTGCCAGCAGCCCCCAAGGTGGGCATAATGAGCAGTTCTTC. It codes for CASSPQGGHNEQFF.

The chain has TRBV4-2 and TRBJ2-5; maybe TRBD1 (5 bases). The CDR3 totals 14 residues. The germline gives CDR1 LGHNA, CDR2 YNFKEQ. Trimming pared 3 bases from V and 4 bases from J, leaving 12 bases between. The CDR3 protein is CASSQGQPGETQYF. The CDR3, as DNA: TGTGCCAGCAGCCAGGGGCAGCCGGGAGAGACCCAGTACTTC.